The rows below give T cell receptor beta chains drawn from one sample of a study of T cells in Graves' hyperthyroidism and ophthalmopathy. TCRdb itself ran the multiplex PCR reads through MiXCR, one entry per CDR3 protein. The sample yields about 760,000 distinct CDR3 sequences, approximately 40% seen once. Sequenced sample: blood. Receptor source: a woman between 35 and 50 years old with Graves' hyperthyroidism. Each CDR3 is given with its conserved first and last residue. Each record gives: D gene, clone size, V gene, J gene, CDR3 protein, CDR3 DNA. The D gene is left open where the match is weak. Part of the rows lack a size; the others show once, few, many or a class for expanded clones.

d_call: NA
clone_size: few
v_call: TRBV6-5
j_call: TRBJ1-1
cdr3_aa: CASSPSTVPDTEAFF
cdr3_nt: TGTGCCAGCAGCCCCTCGACAGTACCAGACACTGAAGCTTTCTTT

d_call: NA
clone_size: few
v_call: TRBV5-1
j_call: TRBJ1-2
cdr3_aa: CASTGFEGGYGYTF
cdr3_nt: TGCGCCAGCACCGGCTTCGAGGGAGGCTATGGCTACACCTTC

d_call: TRBD2
clone_size: few
v_call: TRBV20-1
j_call: TRBJ2-7
cdr3_aa: CSASLAASYEQYF
cdr3_nt: TGCAGTGCTAGCCTAGCGGCCTCCTACGAGCAGTACTTC

d_call: TRBD2
clone_size: NA
v_call: TRBV19
j_call: TRBJ2-7
cdr3_aa: CASIERGETYEQYF
cdr3_nt: TGTGCCAGTATCGAGCGGGGGGAGACCTACGAGCAGTACTTC

d_call: TRBD1
clone_size: once
v_call: TRBV7-7
j_call: TRBJ2-5
cdr3_aa: CASSLDAGGCETQYF
cdr3_nt: TGTGCTAGCAGCTTAGACGCAGGGGGTTGTGAGACCCAGTACTTC

d_call: TRBD1
clone_size: few
v_call: TRBV5-6
j_call: TRBJ2-2
cdr3_aa: CASSLDRSGTGELFF
cdr3_nt: TGTGCCAGCAGTTTGGACAGGTCGGGCACCGGGGAGCTGTTTTTT

d_call: NA
clone_size: once
v_call: TRBV10-3
j_call: TRBJ1-4
cdr3_aa: CANSYGGDVNEKLFF
cdr3_nt: TGTGCCAACAGTTATGGGGGGGATGTTAATGAAAAACTGTTTTTT

d_call: NA
clone_size: many
v_call: TRBV7-8
j_call: TRBJ2-7
cdr3_aa: CASSLALEQYF
cdr3_nt: TGTGCCAGCAGCTTAGCCTTGGAGCAGTACTTC

d_call: TRBD1
clone_size: few
v_call: TRBV5-6
j_call: TRBJ1-4
cdr3_aa: CASTSSGQVIPTNEKLFF
cdr3_nt: TGTGCCAGCACCTCTTCGGGACAGGTCATTCCAACTAATGAAAAACTGTTTTTT

d_call: NA
clone_size: many
v_call: TRBV7-2
j_call: TRBJ2-7
cdr3_aa: CASSTDSRRSYEQYF
cdr3_nt: TGTGCCAGCAGCACAGACAGCCGAAGGTCCTACGAGCAGTACTTC

d_call: TRBD1
clone_size: NA
v_call: TRBV6-1
j_call: TRBJ1-1
cdr3_aa: CASSPWTGRNTEAFF
cdr3_nt: TGTGCCAGCAGTCCTTGGACAGGACGCAACACTGAAGCTTTCTTT

d_call: NA
clone_size: many
v_call: TRBV20-1
j_call: TRBJ2-5
cdr3_aa: CSARVSFGETQYF
cdr3_nt: TGCAGTGCTAGGGTTAGCTTTGGGGAGACCCAGTACTTC

d_call: NA
clone_size: few
v_call: TRBV24-1
j_call: TRBJ1-1
cdr3_aa: CATSDSGGGAGTEAFF
cdr3_nt: TGTGCCACCAGTGATTCTGGGGGGGGGGCGGGTACTGAAGCTTTCTTT

d_call: TRBD1
clone_size: many
v_call: TRBV7-2
j_call: TRBJ2-7
cdr3_aa: CASSPRDSSYEQYF
cdr3_nt: TGTGCCAGCAGCCCACGGGACAGCTCCTACGAGCAGTACTTC

d_call: TRBD1
clone_size: many
v_call: TRBV29-1
j_call: TRBJ1-2
cdr3_aa: CSVEGGAGGYTF
cdr3_nt: TGCAGCGTGGAAGGGGGCGCAGGTGGCTACACCTTC

d_call: NA
clone_size: NA
v_call: TRBV25-1
j_call: TRBJ1-1
cdr3_aa: CASSLDGGTPEAFF
cdr3_nt: TGTGCCAGCAGTCTCGATGGGGGCACACCCGAAGCTTTCTTT

d_call: NA
clone_size: NA
v_call: TRBV3-1
j_call: TRBJ1-1
cdr3_aa: CASSQVAGINTEAFF
cdr3_nt: TGTGCCAGCAGCCAAGTCGCAGGAATAAACACTGAAGCTTTCTTT

d_call: TRBD2
clone_size: NA
v_call: TRBV6-5
j_call: TRBJ2-7
cdr3_aa: CASSYVGTRAYEQYF
cdr3_nt: TGTGCCAGCAGTTACGTGGGGACTAGAGCTTACGAGCAGTACTTC

d_call: NA
clone_size: few
v_call: TRBV19
j_call: TRBJ1-5
cdr3_aa: CASSQTHSGFQPQHF
cdr3_nt: TGTGCCAGTAGCCAGACTCACTCGGGCTTTCAGCCCCAGCATTTT

d_call: NA
clone_size: many
v_call: TRBV7-2
j_call: TRBJ1-4
cdr3_aa: CASSRVGGQYEKLFF
cdr3_nt: TGTGCCAGCAGCCGAGTTGGGGGACAATATGAAAAACTGTTTTTT

d_call: NA
clone_size: few
v_call: TRBV28
j_call: TRBJ1-1
cdr3_aa: CASTDPGLPTEAFF
cdr3_nt: TGTGCCAGCACAGACCCGGGACTCCCTACTGAAGCTTTCTTT

d_call: TRBD1
clone_size: NA
v_call: TRBV10-3
j_call: TRBJ2-1
cdr3_aa: CAISVPPPGTGDNEQFF
cdr3_nt: TGTGCCATCAGTGTCCCTCCACCCGGGACAGGGGACAATGAGCAGTTCTTC

d_call: NA
clone_size: many
v_call: TRBV10-3
j_call: TRBJ1-1
cdr3_aa: CAISEEVNTEAFF
cdr3_nt: TGTGCCATCAGTGAGGAGGTAAACACTGAAGCTTTCTTT

d_call: NA
clone_size: few
v_call: TRBV12-3/TRBV12-4
j_call: TRBJ2-5
cdr3_aa: CASTTSSWWETQYF
cdr3_nt: TGTGCCAGCACTACTTCTAGCTGGTGGGAGACCCAGTACTTC

d_call: NA
clone_size: NA
v_call: TRBV7-2
j_call: TRBJ1-3
cdr3_aa: CASSLPFLGGAGNTIYF
cdr3_nt: TGTGCCAGCAGCTTACCCTTTCTGGGAGGGGCTGGAAACACCATATATTTT

d_call: NA
clone_size: NA
v_call: TRBV7-9
j_call: TRBJ2-2
cdr3_aa: CASSHTVDLNTGELFF
cdr3_nt: TGTGCCAGCAGCCACACGGTGGACTTAAACACCGGGGAGCTGTTTTTT

d_call: NA
clone_size: few
v_call: TRBV12-3/TRBV12-4
j_call: TRBJ2-7
cdr3_aa: CASSVKVQYEQYF
cdr3_nt: TGTGCCAGCAGTGTTAAGGTACAGTACGAGCAGTACTTC

d_call: TRBD1
clone_size: NA
v_call: TRBV2
j_call: TRBJ2-7
cdr3_aa: CASSYPMTGIYSEQYF
cdr3_nt: TGTGCCAGCAGTTACCCAATGACAGGGATTTACTCCGAGCAGTACTTC

d_call: NA
clone_size: NA
v_call: TRBV19
j_call: TRBJ2-5
cdr3_aa: CASSIPSVETQYF
cdr3_nt: TGTGCCAGTAGTATCCCCAGCGTGGAGACCCAGTACTTC

d_call: NA
clone_size: NA
v_call: TRBV6-1
j_call: TRBJ1-2
cdr3_aa: CASSADQDGHYGYTF
cdr3_nt: TGTGCCAGCAGCGCAGATCAGGACGGTCACTATGGCTACACCTTC

d_call: NA
clone_size: many
v_call: TRBV20-1
j_call: TRBJ2-5
cdr3_aa: CSARAGGPDGTQYF
cdr3_nt: TGCAGTGCTAGAGCGGGCGGTCCCGATGGGACCCAGTACTTC

d_call: NA
clone_size: many
v_call: TRBV5-1
j_call: TRBJ1-1
cdr3_aa: CASSHSRGNTEAFF
cdr3_nt: TGCGCCAGCAGCCACTCGAGGGGGAACACTGAAGCTTTCTTT

d_call: NA
clone_size: once
v_call: TRBV25-1
j_call: TRBJ1-2
cdr3_aa: CAWSGGGRYGYTF
cdr3_nt: TGTGCCTGGAGTGGGGGGGGAAGGTATGGCTACACCTTC

d_call: NA
clone_size: NA
v_call: TRBV12-3/TRBV12-4
j_call: TRBJ2-1
cdr3_aa: CASSLSGGDNEQFF
cdr3_nt: TGTGCCAGCAGTTTATCGGGTGGCGACAATGAGCAGTTCTTC

d_call: TRBD2
clone_size: NA
v_call: TRBV12-3/TRBV12-4
j_call: TRBJ2-2
cdr3_aa: CASSPQPGLAYTGELFF
cdr3_nt: TGTGCCAGCAGTCCTCAACCGGGACTAGCATATACCGGGGAGCTGTTTTTT

d_call: NA
clone_size: few
v_call: TRBV9
j_call: TRBJ2-3
cdr3_aa: CASSLGGGSDTQYF
cdr3_nt: TGTGCCAGCAGCTTGGGAGGGGGCTCAGATACGCAGTATTTT

d_call: NA
clone_size: many
v_call: TRBV19
j_call: TRBJ1-5
cdr3_aa: CASTLAGFNQPQHF
cdr3_nt: TGTGCCAGTACCTTGGCAGGGTTCAATCAGCCCCAGCATTTT

d_call: NA
clone_size: NA
v_call: TRBV29-1
j_call: TRBJ2-5
cdr3_aa: CSVGPEETQYF
cdr3_nt: TGCAGCGTTGGCCCTGAGGAGACCCAGTACTTC

d_call: NA
clone_size: NA
v_call: TRBV6-1
j_call: TRBJ2-7
cdr3_aa: CASSQDPWQGPYEQYF
cdr3_nt: TGTGCCAGCAGCCAAGATCCTTGGCAGGGCCCCTACGAGCAGTACTTC

d_call: NA
clone_size: few
v_call: TRBV9
j_call: TRBJ2-2
cdr3_aa: CASSVGGTANTGELFF
cdr3_nt: TGTGCCAGCAGCGTAGGGGGGACTGCGAACACCGGGGAGCTGTTTTTT

d_call: NA
clone_size: many
v_call: TRBV19
j_call: TRBJ1-1
cdr3_aa: CASQKNTEAFF
cdr3_nt: TGTGCCAGCCAGAAGAACACTGAAGCTTTCTTT

d_call: TRBD1
clone_size: NA
v_call: TRBV29-1
j_call: TRBJ2-7
cdr3_aa: CSVVGQGFVDEQYF
cdr3_nt: TGCAGCGTCGTCGGACAGGGGTTTGTCGACGAGCAGTACTTC

d_call: TRBD1
clone_size: few
v_call: TRBV4-3
j_call: TRBJ1-1
cdr3_aa: CASSQDEGGLNTEAFF
cdr3_nt: TGCGCCAGCAGCCAAGATGAAGGGGGCTTAAACACTGAAGCTTTCTTT

d_call: NA
clone_size: few
v_call: TRBV7-8
j_call: TRBJ2-3
cdr3_aa: CASNAGTYTDTQYF
cdr3_nt: TGTGCCAGCAACGCGGGGACGTACACAGATACGCAGTATTTT

d_call: TRBD1
clone_size: NA
v_call: TRBV5-8
j_call: TRBJ2-5
cdr3_aa: CASSLAGTGLEETQYF
cdr3_nt: TGTGCCAGCAGCTTGGCGGGGACAGGGCTTGAAGAGACCCAGTACTTC